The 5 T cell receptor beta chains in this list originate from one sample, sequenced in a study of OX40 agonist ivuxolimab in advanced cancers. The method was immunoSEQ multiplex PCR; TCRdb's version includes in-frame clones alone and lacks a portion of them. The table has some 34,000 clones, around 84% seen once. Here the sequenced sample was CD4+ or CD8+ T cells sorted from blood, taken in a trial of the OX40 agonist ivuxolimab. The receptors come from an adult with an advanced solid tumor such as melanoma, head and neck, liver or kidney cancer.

The CDR3 protein is CASSQDGEGGYEQYF. The CDR3 DNA reads as TGCGCCAGCAGCCAAGATGGGGAGGGTGGCTACGAGCAGTACTTC. The chain joins TRBV4-3 to TRBJ2-7; 7 bases agree with TRBD2. The CDR3 extends over 15 amino acids. V shed 0 bases, J shed 3 bases, and the junction held 5 bases outside the gene matches. The germline V gene has CDR1 LGHNA and CDR2 YSLEER.

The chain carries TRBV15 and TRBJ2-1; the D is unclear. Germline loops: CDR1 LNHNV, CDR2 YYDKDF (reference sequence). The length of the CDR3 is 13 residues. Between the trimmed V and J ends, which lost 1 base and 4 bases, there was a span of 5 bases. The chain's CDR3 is CATSRVGYNEQFF. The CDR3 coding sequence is TGTGCCACCAGCAGAGTTGGATACAATGAGCAGTTCTTC.

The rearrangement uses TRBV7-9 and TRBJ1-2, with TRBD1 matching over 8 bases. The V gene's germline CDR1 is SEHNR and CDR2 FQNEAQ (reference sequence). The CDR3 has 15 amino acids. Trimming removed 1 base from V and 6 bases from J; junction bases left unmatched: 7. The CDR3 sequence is CASSLVPGGQDGYTF. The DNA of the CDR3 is TGTGCCAGCAGCTTAGTCCCAGGGGGACAGGATGGCTACACCTTC.

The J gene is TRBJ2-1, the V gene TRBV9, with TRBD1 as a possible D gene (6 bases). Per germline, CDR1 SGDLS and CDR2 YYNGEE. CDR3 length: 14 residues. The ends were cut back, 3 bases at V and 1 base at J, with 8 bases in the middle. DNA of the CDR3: TGTGCCAGCAGCGGGCAGGGGTCCTACAATGAGCAGTTCTTC. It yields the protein CASSGQGSYNEQFF.

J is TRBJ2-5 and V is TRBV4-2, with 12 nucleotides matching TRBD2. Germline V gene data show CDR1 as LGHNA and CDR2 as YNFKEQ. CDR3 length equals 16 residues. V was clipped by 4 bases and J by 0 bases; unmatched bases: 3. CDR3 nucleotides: TGTGCCAGCAGCCCTAGGACTAGCGGGGACCAAGAGACCCAGTACTTC. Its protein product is CASSPRTSGDQETQYF.